Listed below are T cell receptor beta chains from one sample, sequenced in a study of cytomegalovirus exposure and HLA in healthy donors. TCRdb's table, derived via immunoSEQ multiplex PCR, lists solely in-frame clones and lacks some. The table includes tens of thousands of clones, 96% detected once. The sample was PBMCs. These receptors originate from a man aged 18 to 29 in good health and CMV-seronegative. Both conserved end residues are part of each CDR3. D genes are given only for firm matches. Expanded clones get a size class; other rows say once, few or many, or leave the size out.

V gene: TRBV5-4
clone size: .
D gene: .
J gene: TRBJ2-5
CDR3 protein: CASAPEEETQYF
CDR3 DNA: TGTGCCAGCGCGCCGGAGGAAGAGACCCAGTACTTC

V gene: TRBV30
clone size: .
D gene: .
J gene: TRBJ2-7
CDR3 protein: CAWSRGLMGYEQYF
CDR3 DNA: TGTGCCTGGAGCCGAGGACTGATGGGTTACGAGCAGTACTTC

V gene: TRBV27
clone size: .
D gene: TRBD2
J gene: TRBJ2-1
CDR3 protein: CASSSYGGDEQFF
CDR3 DNA: TGTGCCAGCAGTAGTTATGGGGGGGATGAGCAGTTCTTC

V gene: TRBV15
clone size: .
D gene: .
J gene: TRBJ1-4
CDR3 protein: CATSRDLRGTTNEKLFF
CDR3 DNA: TGTGCCACCAGCAGAGATCTAAGGGGAACAACTAATGAAAAACTGTTTTTT

V gene: TRBV6-1
clone size: .
D gene: TRBD2
J gene: TRBJ2-3
CDR3 protein: CASSEVAGGADTQYF
CDR3 DNA: TGTGCCAGCAGTGAAGTGGCGGGAGGGGCAGATACGCAGTATTTT

V gene: TRBV7-9
clone size: .
D gene: TRBD1
J gene: TRBJ1-1
CDR3 protein: CASSLGLRQGYTEAFF
CDR3 DNA: TGTGCCAGCAGCTTAGGATTACGACAGGGCTACACTGAAGCTTTCTTT

V gene: TRBV2
clone size: .
D gene: TRBD1
J gene: TRBJ1-2
CDR3 protein: CASSGATGGPSTVYGYTF
CDR3 DNA: TGTGCCAGCAGTGGGGCCACAGGGGGCCCCAGTACAGTCTATGGCTACACCTTC

V gene: TRBV11-3
clone size: .
D gene: TRBD2
J gene: TRBJ2-2
CDR3 protein: CASSLGFLAGVTGELFF
CDR3 DNA: TGTGCCAGCAGCTTAGGTTTTCTAGCGGGAGTCACCGGGGAGCTGTTTTTT

V gene: TRBV2
clone size: .
D gene: .
J gene: TRBJ1-4
CDR3 protein: CASSLAGGNEKLFF
CDR3 DNA: TGTGCCAGCTCCCTTGCGGGGGGTAATGAAAAACTGTTTTTT

V gene: TRBV6-5
clone size: few
D gene: .
J gene: TRBJ2-7
CDR3 protein: CASRAGLPYEQYF
CDR3 DNA: TGTGCCAGCAGAGCAGGTTTGCCCTACGAGCAGTACTTC

V gene: TRBV19
clone size: .
D gene: .
J gene: TRBJ1-1
CDR3 protein: CASSIGEKTEAFF
CDR3 DNA: TGTGCCAGTAGTATTGGAGAGAAGACTGAAGCTTTCTTT

V gene: TRBV21-1
clone size: once
D gene: .
J gene: TRBJ2-7
CDR3 protein: CASHRGPYEQYF
CDR3 DNA: TGTGCCAGCCACAGGGGCCCCTACGAGCAGTACTTC

V gene: TRBV15
clone size: .
D gene: .
J gene: TRBJ2-7
CDR3 protein: CATSSIPSGQGYEQYF
CDR3 DNA: TGTGCCACCAGCAGTATTCCGAGCGGGCAGGGCTACGAGCAGTACTTC

V gene: TRBV4-1
clone size: .
D gene: .
J gene: TRBJ1-5
CDR3 protein: CASSQEGAGQPQHF
CDR3 DNA: TGCGCCAGCAGCCAAGAGGGGGCAGGTCAGCCCCAGCATTTT

V gene: TRBV30
clone size: .
D gene: .
J gene: TRBJ2-1
CDR3 protein: CAWSYTYNEQFF
CDR3 DNA: TGTGCCTGGAGTTATACATACAATGAGCAGTTCTTC

V gene: TRBV7-9
clone size: .
D gene: .
J gene: TRBJ2-2
CDR3 protein: CASSLDEVPGELFF
CDR3 DNA: TGTGCCAGCAGCTTAGATGAGGTCCCCGGGGAGCTGTTTTTT

V gene: TRBV19
clone size: .
D gene: TRBD2
J gene: TRBJ2-1
CDR3 protein: CASSIAPGGWDEQFF
CDR3 DNA: TGTGCCAGTAGTATCGCACCGGGGGGTTGGGATGAGCAGTTCTTC

V gene: TRBV6-6
clone size: .
D gene: .
J gene: TRBJ2-7
CDR3 protein: CASTGGRGKYEQYF
CDR3 DNA: TGTGCCAGCACGGGTGGAAGGGGGAAATACGAGCAGTACTTC

V gene: TRBV5-6
clone size: .
D gene: .
J gene: TRBJ2-2
CDR3 protein: CASTSGGASGELFF
CDR3 DNA: TGTGCCAGCACTTCGGGGGGCGCATCCGGGGAGCTGTTTTTT

V gene: TRBV4-2
clone size: .
D gene: .
J gene: TRBJ2-1
CDR3 protein: CASSQAGVSYNEQFF
CDR3 DNA: TGTGCCAGCAGCCAAGCGGGAGTTTCCTACAATGAGCAGTTCTTC

V gene: TRBV18
clone size: .
D gene: .
J gene: TRBJ1-2
CDR3 protein: CASSPYQGLDYGYTF
CDR3 DNA: TGTGCCAGCTCACCCTATCAGGGGCTTGACTATGGCTACACCTTC

V gene: TRBV19
clone size: .
D gene: .
J gene: TRBJ1-3
CDR3 protein: CASSRTRGSGNTIYF
CDR3 DNA: TGTGCCAGTAGTCGAACCCGAGGCTCTGGAAACACCATATATTTT

V gene: TRBV18
clone size: .
D gene: TRBD2
J gene: TRBJ2-1
CDR3 protein: CASSPPTSGIYNEQFF
CDR3 DNA: TGTGCCAGCTCTCCGCCGACTAGCGGGATCTACAATGAGCAGTTCTTC

V gene: TRBV5-4
clone size: .
D gene: TRBD1
J gene: TRBJ1-2
CDR3 protein: CASSPTGQISYGYTF
CDR3 DNA: TGTGCCAGCAGCCCAACGGGACAGATTTCCTATGGCTACACCTTC

V gene: TRBV5-1
clone size: .
D gene: .
J gene: TRBJ1-2
CDR3 protein: CASSGGNYGYTF
CDR3 DNA: TGCGCCAGCAGCGGAGGAAACTATGGCTACACCTTC

V gene: TRBV6-6
clone size: .
D gene: .
J gene: TRBJ1-1
CDR3 protein: CASNHASGDTEAFF
CDR3 DNA: TGTGCCAGCAACCATGCCTCGGGAGACACTGAAGCTTTCTTT

V gene: TRBV27
clone size: .
D gene: .
J gene: TRBJ2-1
CDR3 protein: CASSLSSGQFLGEQFF
CDR3 DNA: TGTGCCAGCAGTTTAAGCTCCGGACAGTTTCTGGGGGAGCAGTTCTTC

V gene: TRBV19
clone size: .
D gene: .
J gene: TRBJ2-5
CDR3 protein: CASSIGADYQETQYF
CDR3 DNA: TGTGCCAGTAGTATAGGAGCGGACTATCAAGAGACCCAGTACTTC

V gene: TRBV28
clone size: .
D gene: .
J gene: TRBJ1-2
CDR3 protein: CASSFTGSYGYTF
CDR3 DNA: TGTGCCAGCAGTTTCACAGGGAGTTATGGCTACACCTTC

V gene: TRBV7-2
clone size: once
D gene: TRBD1
J gene: TRBJ1-1
CDR3 protein: CASSYGQGGTFF
CDR3 DNA: TGTGCCAGCAGCTACGGACAGGGTGGGACTTTCTTT

V gene: TRBV29-1
clone size: .
D gene: TRBD1
J gene: TRBJ1-1
CDR3 protein: CSVGTASNTEAFF
CDR3 DNA: TGCAGCGTCGGGACAGCTTCGAACACTGAAGCTTTCTTT

V gene: TRBV6-1
clone size: .
D gene: TRBD1
J gene: TRBJ1-2
CDR3 protein: CASSVNRGNYGYTF
CDR3 DNA: TGTGCCAGCAGTGTAAACAGGGGTAACTATGGCTACACCTTC

V gene: TRBV4-2
clone size: .
D gene: TRBD2
J gene: TRBJ2-3
CDR3 protein: CASSQAERDYSTDTQYF
CDR3 DNA: TGTGCCAGCAGCCAAGCAGAGAGGGACTATAGCACAGATACGCAGTATTTT

V gene: TRBV19
clone size: .
D gene: TRBD1
J gene: TRBJ2-1
CDR3 protein: CASSTGQEYNEQFF
CDR3 DNA: TGTGCCAGTAGTACGGGACAGGAGTACAATGAGCAGTTCTTC

V gene: TRBV2
clone size: .
D gene: TRBD1
J gene: TRBJ2-7
CDR3 protein: CASKDRGRLLSYEQYF
CDR3 DNA: TGTGCCAGCAAAGACAGGGGGCGCTTACTCTCCTACGAGCAGTACTTC

V gene: TRBV18
clone size: .
D gene: .
J gene: TRBJ2-7
CDR3 protein: CASSDTRQTYEQYF
CDR3 DNA: TGTGCCAGCTCGGACACCCGACAGACCTACGAGCAGTACTTC

V gene: TRBV28
clone size: .
D gene: TRBD1
J gene: TRBJ1-2
CDR3 protein: CATRQGNNYGYTF
CDR3 DNA: TGTGCCACCCGACAGGGGAATAACTATGGCTACACCTTC

V gene: TRBV18
clone size: .
D gene: .
J gene: TRBJ2-7
CDR3 protein: CASSPDSGGAREQYF
CDR3 DNA: TGTGCCAGCTCACCTGACAGTGGGGGCGCGCGCGAGCAGTACTTC

V gene: TRBV7-9
clone size: .
D gene: TRBD1
J gene: TRBJ2-5
CDR3 protein: CASSLPRGLLETQYF
CDR3 DNA: TGTGCCAGCAGCTTACCCAGGGGGCTTTTGGAGACCCAGTACTTC

V gene: TRBV9
clone size: .
D gene: .
J gene: TRBJ2-5
CDR3 protein: CASSVEGGETQYF
CDR3 DNA: TGTGCCAGCAGCGTAGAAGGCGGAGAGACCCAGTACTTC

V gene: TRBV19
clone size: .
D gene: .
J gene: TRBJ2-1
CDR3 protein: CASSVDIPYNEQFF
CDR3 DNA: TGTGCCAGTAGTGTAGACATCCCCTACAATGAGCAGTTCTTC

V gene: TRBV5-6
clone size: .
D gene: TRBD1
J gene: TRBJ2-3
CDR3 protein: CASSWDRGTDTQYF
CDR3 DNA: TGTGCCAGCAGCTGGGACAGGGGCACAGATACGCAGTATTTT

V gene: TRBV6-5
clone size: .
D gene: .
J gene: TRBJ2-5
CDR3 protein: CASSYNRAQETQYF
CDR3 DNA: TGTGCCAGCAGTTACAACAGGGCACAAGAGACCCAGTACTTC

V gene: TRBV10-1
clone size: .
D gene: TRBD1
J gene: TRBJ2-7
CDR3 protein: CATGSGQGTGNEQYF
CDR3 DNA: TGCGCCACCGGCTCGGGACAGGGGACGGGAAACGAGCAGTACTTC

V gene: TRBV2
clone size: .
D gene: TRBD1
J gene: TRBJ2-1
CDR3 protein: CASSEDRGSYNEQFF
CDR3 DNA: TGTGCCAGCAGTGAAGACAGGGGATCGTACAATGAGCAGTTCTTC

V gene: TRBV10-3
clone size: .
D gene: TRBD1
J gene: TRBJ1-2
CDR3 protein: CAISAAPDRDYGYTF
CDR3 DNA: TGTGCCATCAGTGCCGCTCCCGACAGGGACTATGGCTACACCTTC

V gene: TRBV18
clone size: .
D gene: TRBD1
J gene: TRBJ2-6
CDR3 protein: CASSLGTGRSGANVLTF
CDR3 DNA: TGTGCCAGCTCACTCGGGACAGGACGCTCTGGGGCCAACGTCCTGACTTTC

V gene: TRBV11-3
clone size: .
D gene: TRBD2
J gene: TRBJ2-7
CDR3 protein: CASSLRGRTSGSTYEQYF
CDR3 DNA: TGTGCCAGCAGCTTAAGAGGTAGGACTAGCGGGAGTACCTACGAGCAGTACTTC

V gene: TRBV28
clone size: .
D gene: .
J gene: TRBJ2-1
CDR3 protein: CASSLSYNEQFF
CDR3 DNA: TGTGCCAGCAGTTTATCTTACAATGAGCAGTTCTTC

V gene: TRBV29-1
clone size: .
D gene: TRBD2
J gene: TRBJ2-3
CDR3 protein: CSGGKLAEPDTQYF
CDR3 DNA: TGCAGCGGCGGAAAACTAGCGGAACCAGATACGCAGTATTTT

V gene: TRBV4-2
clone size: .
D gene: TRBD2
J gene: TRBJ2-7
CDR3 protein: CASSQDAGGRYEQYF
CDR3 DNA: TGTGCCAGCAGCCAAGATGCGGGGGGGCGATACGAGCAGTACTTC

V gene: TRBV4-2
clone size: .
D gene: .
J gene: TRBJ1-5
CDR3 protein: CASSQERVSNQPQHF
CDR3 DNA: TGTGCCAGCAGCCAAGAGAGGGTTAGCAATCAGCCCCAGCATTTT